This TCR beta chain is from a study of blood T cell repertoires in COVID-19. From germline, CDR1 is SGHAT and CDR2 FQNNGV. V dropped 1 base and J dropped 8 bases, with 8 bases sitting between them. The CDR3 spans 13 residues. Profiled with immunoSEQ multiplex PCR; TCRdb holds only in-frame clones, not every one. Of under 150,000 clones in the sample, roughly 90% were seen once. The chain combines TRBV11-2 with TRBJ1-4; D possibly corresponds to TRBD1 (5 bases). Material: peripheral blood. The sequence derives from a man between 60 and 75 years old with COVID-19, enrolled during active disease. CDR3 DNA sequence: TGTGCCAGCAGCTTAGGGGGGGACGAAAAACTGTTTTTT. Protein product: CASSLGGDEKLFF.